These 25 T cell receptor beta chains came from one sample sequenced in a study of cytomegalovirus exposure and HLA in healthy donors. TCRdb's copy holds only in-frame clones and misses some; the assay was immunoSEQ multiplex PCR. The table has tens of thousands of clones, roughly 96% seen once; the top ten hold over 2%. The sequencing input was PBMCs. The receptors were gathered from a man between 18 and 35 years old in good health and CMV-seronegative.

This clone appeared once. The V gene is TRBV30, the J gene TRBJ2-7; 9 bases map to TRBD1. The CDR3 is 14 residues long. Germline lookup yields CDR1 GTSNPN and CDR2 SVGIG (reference sequence). J lost 4 bases, V lost 3 bases, and 7 bases had no gene match. This CDR3 reads CAWSLMDRGYEQYF. CDR3 nucleotide sequence: TGTGCCTGGAGCTTAATGGACAGGGGATACGAGCAGTACTTC.

The V call is TRBV19, the J call TRBJ1-4, with 9 nucleotides matching TRBD1. Germline V CDR1 and CDR2: LNHDA, SQIVND (reference sequence). This CDR3 spans 15 amino acids. The V segment lost 3 bases and the J segment 4 bases; nucleotides outside the gene matches: 3. CDR3: CASSIPDRGNEKLFF. CDR3 sequence (DNA): TGTGCCAGTAGTATCCCGGACAGGGGTAATGAAAAACTGTTTTTT.

The rearrangement joins TRBV6-5 to TRBJ1-2, with no clear D. The CDR3 extends over 15 amino acids. Trimming left V 4 bases short and J 3 bases short, with 15 bases between. The germline CDR1 and CDR2 sequences are MNHEY and SVGAGI. Here the CDR3 DNA reads TGTGCCAGCAGTTCCAGTGAAGCCGACTACTATGGCTACACCTTC. Translating gives CASSSSEADYYGYTF.

The V gene is TRBV7-9, the J gene TRBJ2-4; possible D gene TRBD2, 6 bases. V dropped 4 bases and J dropped 3 bases, with 10 bases sitting between them. The CDR3 runs to 14 residues. Germline V lookup: CDR1 SEHNR, CDR2 FQNEAQ (reference sequence). The CDR3 is CASSSTGVKNIQYF. DNA of the CDR3: TGTGCCAGCAGCTCTACGGGAGTCAAAAACATTCAGTACTTC. Supplemented by reference TRBV7-9 and TRBJ2-4, the full variable domain reads DTGVSQNPRHKITKRGQNVTFRCDPISEHNRLYWYRQTLGQGPEFLTYFQNEAQLEKSRLLSDRFSAERPKGSFSTLEIQRTEQGDSAMYLCASSSTGVKNIQYFGAGTRLSVL.

The rearrangement uses TRBV19 and TRBJ1-1; D gene uncertain. Trimming removed 0 bases at V and 5 bases at J, with 10 bases between. Germline loops: CDR1 LNHDA, CDR2 SQIVND (reference sequence). CDR3 length: 14 residues. The CDR3 sequence is CASSIEGRGTEAFF. Written as DNA, the CDR3 is TGTGCCAGTAGTATAGAAGGCCGAGGGACTGAAGCTTTCTTT. The full variable domain, with the rest looked up from reference TRBV19 and TRBJ1-1, is DGGITQSPKYLFRKEGQNVTLSCEQNLNHDAMYWYRQDPGQGLRLIYYSQIVNDFQKGDIAEGYSVSREKKESFPLTVTSAQKNPTAFYLCASSIEGRGTEAFFGQGTRLTVV.

The V and J genes are TRBV9 and TRBJ2-1; D is unresolved. Trimming left V 1 base short and J 0 bases short, with 8 bases between. The CDR3 has 15 amino acids. The germline V gene has CDR1 SGDLS and CDR2 YYNGEE. CDR3 bases: TGTGCCAGCAGCGTATCCCGGAGCTCCTACAATGAGCAGTTCTTC. Protein sequence: CASSVSRSSYNEQFF.

Regarding this clone: In the same sample, other DNA sequences code for this CDR3. This rearrangement joins TRBV10-3 to TRBJ1-1, with a weak D call TRBD1 (5 bases). The ends were cut back, 4 bases at V and 2 bases at J, with 8 bases in the middle. Looked up from germline, CDR1 is ENHRY and CDR2 is SYGVKD. The CDR3 loop spans 13 amino acids. The CDR3 DNA sequence: TGTGCCATCAGTGGGCAGGGCAACACTGAAGCTTTCTTT. Protein sequence: CAISGQGNTEAFF.

The V call is TRBV7-6, the J call TRBJ2-1, with D uncertain. This CDR3 has 15 residues. With 1 base removed from V and 0 bases from J, the gap between germline ends came to 7 bases. Germline lookup yields CDR1 SGHVS and CDR2 FNYEAQ. CDR3 sequence: CASSLGQVSYNEQFF. CDR3 sequence (DNA): TGTGCCAGCAGCTTAGGGCAGGTCTCCTACAATGAGCAGTTCTTC.

The chain joins TRBV7-2 to TRBJ2-1; 7 positions agree with TRBD1. Trimming took 1 base from V and 6 from J; bases not matched to a gene: 3. Germline values: CDR1 SGHTA, CDR2 FQGNSA. The CDR3 runs to 14 residues. For the CDR3, the DNA is TGTGCCAGCAGCTTAGGACAGGGCCGCAATGAGCAGTTCTTC. Protein sequence: CASSLGQGRNEQFF.

The chain employs TRBV29-1 and TRBJ2-7; a weak D match, TRBD1 (7 bases). The CDR3 length is 13 residues. Looked up from germline, CDR1 is SQVTM and CDR2 is ANQGSEA. Trimming left V 6 bases short and J 3 bases short, with 15 bases between. CDR3 bases: TGCAGCGTCCGAGGAGGGGGCCTCTACGAGCAGTACTTC. Amino acids: CSVRGGGLYEQYF.

CDR3 bases: TGCAGCGTAGGACAGTACAATCAGCCCCAGCATTTT. Amino acid sequence: CSVGQYNQPQHF. The chain couples TRBV29-1 to TRBJ1-5; perhaps TRBD1 as D (6 bases). From germline, CDR1 is SQVTM and CDR2 ANQGSEA. Trimming removed 6 bases from V and 3 bases from J, with 9 bases in between. The CDR3 length is 12 residues.

Only a few counts were recorded for this clone. The rearrangement joins TRBV6-5 to TRBJ1-1, with 9 bases matching TRBD1. V was pared by 2 bases and J by 3 bases, with 1 base of the junction left unmatched. The CDR3 consists of 14 residues. Germline CDR1 reads MNHEY; CDR2 reads SVGAGI. The CDR3 protein is CASSYRTGDTEAFF. CDR3 DNA sequence: TGTGCCAGCAGTTACCGGACAGGGGACACTGAAGCTTTCTTT.

The rearrangement uses TRBV15 and TRBJ1-4; TRBD1 matches 7 bases. J was trimmed by 8 bases and V by 0 bases; bases with no gene match: 12. CDR3 length: 17 residues. Looked up from germline, CDR1 is LNHNV and CDR2 is YYDKDF (reference sequence). The DNA for the CDR3 is TGTGCCACCAGCAGAGACCCGACGACAGGGTCAGGAGAAAAACTGTTTTTT. Its protein product is CATSRDPTTGSGEKLFF.

V usage is TRBV11-3 and J usage is TRBJ2-3; TRBD2 matches 8 bases. V shed 5 bases and J 2 bases; nucleotides not matched to a gene: 12. Germline loops: CDR1 SGHNT, CDR2 YENEEA. CDR3 length: 17 residues. The CDR3: CASSIGIGREDTDTQYF. CDR3 DNA: TGTGCCAGCAGCATAGGGATCGGGCGGGAGGACACAGATACGCAGTATTTT.

V and J are TRBV13 and TRBJ1-2, with D perhaps TRBD1 (5 bases). CDR1 PRHDT and CDR2 FYEKMQ come from the germline V gene (reference sequence). The CDR3 runs 12 residues. Trimming took 5 bases from V and 5 from J, leaving 9 bases between them. This CDR3 is CASSAGGYGYTF. DNA for the CDR3: TGTGCCAGCAGCGCCGGGGGGTATGGCTACACCTTC.

V is TRBV2 and J is TRBJ1-3; no definite D call. Germline CDR1 reads SNHLY; CDR2 reads FYNNEI. The CDR3 loop spans 14 amino acids. The V end was cut by 2 bases, the J end by 3 bases, with 8 bases between. The DNA for the CDR3 is TGTGCCAGCAGTGAATCGAGGTTTGGAAACACCATATATTTT. It is translated as CASSESRFGNTIYF.

The V call is TRBV11-3, the J call TRBJ2-3; perhaps TRBD2 as D (6 bases). V gave up 6 bases and J gave up 2 bases, with 12 bases separating them. From germline, CDR1 is SGHNT and CDR2 YENEEA. The length of the CDR3 is 14 residues. This chain's CDR3 is CASRGLATTDTQYF. CDR3 sequence (DNA): TGTGCCAGCAGGGGGCTAGCGACCACAGATACGCAGTATTTT.

J is TRBJ1-5 and V is TRBV7-2, with a weak D call TRBD1 (5 bases). CDR1 and CDR2 (germline): SGHTA, FQGNSA. The CDR3 extends over 14 amino acids. Trimming shortened V by 2 bases and J by 5 bases, and 10 bases separated the two germline ends. CDR3 bases: TGTGCCAGCAGCTTATCAGGGTTTGATCAGCCCCAGCATTTT. Translating gives CASSLSGFDQPQHF.

The chain is built from TRBV27 and TRBJ1-1, with 8 bases lining up with TRBD1. CDR3 length: 12 amino acids. Per the germline V gene, CDR1 is MNHEY and CDR2 is SMNVEV (reference sequence). The ends lost 10 bases at V and 4 bases at J; junction bases unmatched: 5. Here the CDR3 reads CATGQGGTEAFF. CDR3 DNA: TGTGCCACTGGACAGGGAGGCACTGAAGCTTTCTTT.

This chain joins TRBV27 and TRBJ2-1, with 9 bases matching TRBD2. CDR1 is MNHEY, CDR2 SMNVEV, per germline (reference sequence). Trimming removed 8 bases from V and 6 bases from J; junction bases left unmatched: 5. This CDR3 comprises 13 residues. In DNA, the CDR3 is TGTGCCAGCTGGCGGGAGGGCCTCAATGAGCAGTTCTTC. Translation: CASWREGLNEQFF.

The V gene is TRBV4-1, the J gene TRBJ2-7; 7 nucleotides line up with TRBD1. Germline values: CDR1 MGHRA, CDR2 YSYEKL. V trimming: 4 bases; J trimming: 0 bases; junction bases outside the gene matches: 9. There are 16 residues in the CDR3. CDR3 protein: CASSRVSTGSSYEQYF. CDR3 coding DNA: TGCGCCAGCAGCCGGGTTTCGACAGGGAGCTCCTACGAGCAGTACTTC.

This chain links TRBV15 with TRBJ1-1; D is unresolved. Germline V gene lookup returns CDR1 LNHNV and CDR2 YYDKDF (reference sequence). V lost 0 bases to trimming and J lost 8 bases, with 13 bases between them. The CDR3 sequence is 14 residues long. In DNA, the CDR3 is TGTGCCACCAGCAGAGATAATGCGGGCCGCGAAGCTTTCTTT. Its translation is CATSRDNAGREAFF.

The chain employs TRBV6-5 and TRBJ1-3; a weak D match, TRBD1 (5 bases). Trimming took off 2 bases at V and 4 bases at J, with 12 bases between the two ends. Germline V gene sequence: CDR1 MNHEY, CDR2 SVGAGI. CDR3 length: 15 amino acids. This chain's CDR3 is CASSYRGGGGNTIYF. The CDR3 DNA follows: TGTGCCAGCAGTTACCGGGGTGGGGGGGGAAACACCATATATTTT.

The V call is TRBV7-8, the J call TRBJ1-5, with TRBD1 as a possible D gene (6 bases). The CDR3 totals 14 residues. V was shortened by 7 bases and J by 3 bases, with 13 bases between the two germline ends. The germline gives CDR1 SGHVS, CDR2 FQNEAQ. The CDR3 region has the DNA TGTGCCAGCACCCCAGGGGCGGACAATCAGCCCCAGCATTTT. Translated: CASTPGADNQPQHF. Full variable domain (rest looked up from reference TRBV7-8 and TRBJ1-5): GAGVSQSPRYKVAKRGQDVALRCDPISGHVSLFWYQQALGQGPEFLTYFQNEAQLDKSGLPSDRFFAERPEGSVSTLKIQRTQQEDSAVYLCASTPGADNQPQHFGDGTRLSIL.

This clone was seen only once. This chain uses TRBV30 with TRBJ1-1; unclear D gene. The CDR3 is made up of 12 amino acids. With 0 bases removed from V and 5 bases from J, the gap between germline ends came to 7 bases. CDR1 GTSNPN and CDR2 SVGIG come from the germline V gene (reference sequence). CDR3 DNA: TGTGCCTGGAGTGTACGGTTGACTGAAGCTTTCTTT. Its protein product is CAWSVRLTEAFF.